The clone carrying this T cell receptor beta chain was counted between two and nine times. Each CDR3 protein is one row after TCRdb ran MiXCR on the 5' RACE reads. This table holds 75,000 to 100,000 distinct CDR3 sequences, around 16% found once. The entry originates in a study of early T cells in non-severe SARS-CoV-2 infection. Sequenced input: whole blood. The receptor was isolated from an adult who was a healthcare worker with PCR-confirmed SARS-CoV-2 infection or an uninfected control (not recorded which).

Here the CDR3 DNA reads TGTGCCAGCAGCCGGCAGTTTAATGAAAAACTGTTTTTT. Protein sequence: CASSRQFNEKLFF. J is TRBJ1-4 and V is TRBV7-2; D is ambiguous. With 5 bases removed from V and 4 bases from J, the gap between germline ends came to 8 bases. Germline V lookup: CDR1 SGHTA, CDR2 FQGNSA. The CDR3 has 13 amino acids.